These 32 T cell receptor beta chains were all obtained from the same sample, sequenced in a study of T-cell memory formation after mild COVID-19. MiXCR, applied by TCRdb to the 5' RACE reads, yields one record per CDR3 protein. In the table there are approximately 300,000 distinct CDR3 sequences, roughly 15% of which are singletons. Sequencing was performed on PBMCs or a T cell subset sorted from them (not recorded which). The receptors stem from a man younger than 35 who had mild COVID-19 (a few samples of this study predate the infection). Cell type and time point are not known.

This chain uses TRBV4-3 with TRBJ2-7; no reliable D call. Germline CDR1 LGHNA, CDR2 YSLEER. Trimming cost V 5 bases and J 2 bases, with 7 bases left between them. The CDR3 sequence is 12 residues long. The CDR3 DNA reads TGCGCCAGCAGCAAGGACCCCTACGAGCAGTACTTC. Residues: CASSKDPYEQYF.

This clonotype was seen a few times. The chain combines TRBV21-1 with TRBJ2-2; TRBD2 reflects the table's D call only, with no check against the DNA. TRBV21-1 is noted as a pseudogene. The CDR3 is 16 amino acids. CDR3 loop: CALHPLAGGNTGELFF. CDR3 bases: TGTGCCTTACACCCTCTAGCGGGGGGTAACACCGGGGAGCTGTTTTTT.

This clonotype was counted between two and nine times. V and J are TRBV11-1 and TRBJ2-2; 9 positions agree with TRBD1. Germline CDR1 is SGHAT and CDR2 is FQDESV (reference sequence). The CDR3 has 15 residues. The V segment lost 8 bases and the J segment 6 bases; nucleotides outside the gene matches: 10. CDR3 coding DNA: TGTGCCAGCGAGGGACAGGGCGGTGGTTCCGGGGAGCTGTTTTTT. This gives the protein CASEGQGGGSGELFF.

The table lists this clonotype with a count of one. The CDR3 spells CASRLPGQINSPLHF. CDR3 coding DNA: TGTGCCAGCAGGCTCCCGGGACAGATTAATTCACCCCTCCACTTT. This chain joins TRBV6-5 and TRBJ1-6; 7 nucleotides line up with TRBD1. Trimming at V came to 6 bases and at J to 6 bases, leaving 8 bases not matched to a gene. Germline assignment: CDR1 MNHEY and CDR2 SVGAGI. The CDR3 sequence is 15 residues long.

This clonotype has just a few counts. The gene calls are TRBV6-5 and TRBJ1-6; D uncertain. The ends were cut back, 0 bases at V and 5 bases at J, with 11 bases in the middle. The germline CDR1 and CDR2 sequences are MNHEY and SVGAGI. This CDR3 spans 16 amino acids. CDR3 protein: CASSYSRLENNSPLHF. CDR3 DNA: TGTGCCAGCAGTTACTCCCGGCTTGAGAATAATTCACCCCTCCACTTT.

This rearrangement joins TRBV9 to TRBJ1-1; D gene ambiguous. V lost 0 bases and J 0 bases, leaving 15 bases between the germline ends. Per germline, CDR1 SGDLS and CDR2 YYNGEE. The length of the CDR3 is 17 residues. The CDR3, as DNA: TGTGCCAGCAGCGTAGGAGAAAGGGATTCTATGAACACTGAAGCTTTCTTT. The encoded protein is CASSVGERDSMNTEAFF.

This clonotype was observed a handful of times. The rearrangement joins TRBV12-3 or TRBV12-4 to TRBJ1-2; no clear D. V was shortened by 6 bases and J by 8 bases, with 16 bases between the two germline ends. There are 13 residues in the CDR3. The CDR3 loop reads CASRPTTLSGYTF. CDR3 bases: TGTGCCAGCAGACCTACCACGCTATCGGGCTACACCTTC.

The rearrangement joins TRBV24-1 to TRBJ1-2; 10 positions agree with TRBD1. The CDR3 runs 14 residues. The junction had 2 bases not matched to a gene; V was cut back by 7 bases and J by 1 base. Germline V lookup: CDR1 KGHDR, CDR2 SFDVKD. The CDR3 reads CATRGTGDNYGYTF. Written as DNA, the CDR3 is TGTGCCACCAGGGGGACAGGGGATAACTATGGCTACACCTTC.

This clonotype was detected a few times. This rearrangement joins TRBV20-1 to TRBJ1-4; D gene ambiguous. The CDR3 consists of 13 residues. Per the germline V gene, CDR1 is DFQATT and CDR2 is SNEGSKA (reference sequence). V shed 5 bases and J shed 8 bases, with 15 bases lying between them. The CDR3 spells CSASRGNGEKLFF. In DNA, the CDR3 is TGCAGTGCTTCTCGCGGGAACGGCGAAAAACTGTTTTTT.

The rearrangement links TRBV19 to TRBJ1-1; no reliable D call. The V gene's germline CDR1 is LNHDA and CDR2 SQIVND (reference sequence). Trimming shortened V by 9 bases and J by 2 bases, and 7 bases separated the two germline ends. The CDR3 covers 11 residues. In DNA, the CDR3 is TGTGCCAGCGAGATTAACACTGAAGCTTTCTTT. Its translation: CASEINTEAFF.

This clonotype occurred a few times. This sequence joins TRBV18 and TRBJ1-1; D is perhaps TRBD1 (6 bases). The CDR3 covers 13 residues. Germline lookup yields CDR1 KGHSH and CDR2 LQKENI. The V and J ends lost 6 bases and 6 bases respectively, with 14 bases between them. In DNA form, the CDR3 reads TGTGCCAGCTCGCCAGACAGGAGCGCTGAAGCTTTCTTT. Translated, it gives CASSPDRSAEAFF.

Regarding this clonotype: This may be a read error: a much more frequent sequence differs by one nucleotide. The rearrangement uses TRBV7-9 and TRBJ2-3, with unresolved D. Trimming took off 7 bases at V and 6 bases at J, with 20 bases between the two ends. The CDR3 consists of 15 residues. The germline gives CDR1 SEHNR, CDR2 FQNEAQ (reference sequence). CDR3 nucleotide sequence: TGTGCCAGCATCCCCGCCGCCTCGTGGCGGGATACGCAGTATTTT. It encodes CASIPAASWRDTQYF.

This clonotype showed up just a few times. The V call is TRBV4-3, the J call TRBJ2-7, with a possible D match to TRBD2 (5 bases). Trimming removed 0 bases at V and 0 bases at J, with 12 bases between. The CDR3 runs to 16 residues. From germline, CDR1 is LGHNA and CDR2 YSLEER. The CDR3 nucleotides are TGCGCCAGCAGCCAAGATTTCAGAGGGCTCTCCTACGAGCAGTACTTC. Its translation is CASSQDFRGLSYEQYF.

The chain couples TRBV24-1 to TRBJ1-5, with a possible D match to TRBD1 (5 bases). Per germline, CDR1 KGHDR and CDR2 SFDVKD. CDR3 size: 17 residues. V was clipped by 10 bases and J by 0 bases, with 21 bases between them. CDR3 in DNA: TGTGCCACACGAAGGGGTCGCCCGCTATATAGCAATCAGCCCCAGCATTTT. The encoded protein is CATRRGRPLYSNQPQHF.

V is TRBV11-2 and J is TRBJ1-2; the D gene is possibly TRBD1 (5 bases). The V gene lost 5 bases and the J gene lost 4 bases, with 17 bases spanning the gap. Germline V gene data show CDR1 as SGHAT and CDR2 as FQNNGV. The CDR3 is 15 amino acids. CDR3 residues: CASSPSGHDVYGYTF. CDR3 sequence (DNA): TGTGCCAGCAGCCCCTCCGGACACGACGTCTATGGCTACACCTTC.

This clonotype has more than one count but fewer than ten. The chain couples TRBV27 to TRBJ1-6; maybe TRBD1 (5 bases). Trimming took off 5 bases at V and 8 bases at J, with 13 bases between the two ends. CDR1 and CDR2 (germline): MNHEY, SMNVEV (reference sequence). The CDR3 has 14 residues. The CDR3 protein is CASSPRLGDSPLHF. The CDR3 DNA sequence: TGTGCCAGCAGTCCCCGTTTAGGGGATTCACCCCTCCACTTT.

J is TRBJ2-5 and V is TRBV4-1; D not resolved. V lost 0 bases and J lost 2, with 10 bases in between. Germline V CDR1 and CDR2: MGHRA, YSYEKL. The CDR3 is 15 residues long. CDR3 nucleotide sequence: TGCGCCAGCAGCCAAGATCGTACTGGACAAGAGACCCAGTACTTC. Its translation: CASSQDRTGQETQYF.

CDR3 residues: CASSCTGASSYEQYV. The CDR3 bases are TGTGCCAGCAGTTGTACAGGGGCTAGCTCCTACGAGCAGTACGTC. J is TRBJ2-7 and V is TRBV12-3 or TRBV12-4, with 7 positions matching TRBD1. V trimming: 4 bases; J trimming: 0 bases; junction bases outside the gene matches: 6. The CDR3 spans 15 residues.

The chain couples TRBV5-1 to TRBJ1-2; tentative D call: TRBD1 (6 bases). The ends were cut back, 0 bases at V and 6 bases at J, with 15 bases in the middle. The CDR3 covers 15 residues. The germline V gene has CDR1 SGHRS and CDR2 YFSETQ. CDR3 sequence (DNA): TGCGCCAGCAGCTTGGGGGCAGGGGAGAAAGATGGCTACACCTTC. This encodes CASSLGAGEKDGYTF. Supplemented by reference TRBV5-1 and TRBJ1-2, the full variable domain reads KAGVTQTPRYLIKTRGQQVTLSCSPISGHRSVSWYQQTPGQGLQFLFEYFSETQRNKGNFPGRFSGRQFSNSRSEMNVSTLELGDSALYLCASSLGAGEKDGYTFGSGTRLTVV.

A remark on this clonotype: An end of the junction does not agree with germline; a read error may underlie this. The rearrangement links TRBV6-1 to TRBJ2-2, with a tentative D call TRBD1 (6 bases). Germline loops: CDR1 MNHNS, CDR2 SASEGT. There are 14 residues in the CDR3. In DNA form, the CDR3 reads TGTGCCAACAGTCGGACAGTTAACGACGGGGAGCTGTTTTTT. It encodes CANSRTVNDGELFF.

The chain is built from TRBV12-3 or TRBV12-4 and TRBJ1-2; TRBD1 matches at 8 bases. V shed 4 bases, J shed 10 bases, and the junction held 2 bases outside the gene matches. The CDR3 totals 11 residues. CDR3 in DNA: TGTGCCAGCAGTTCGGACAGGGTCTACACCTTC. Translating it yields CASSSDRVYTF.

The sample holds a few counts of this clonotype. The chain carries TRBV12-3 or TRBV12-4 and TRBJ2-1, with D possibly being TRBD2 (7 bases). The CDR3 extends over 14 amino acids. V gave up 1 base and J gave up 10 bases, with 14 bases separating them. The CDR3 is CASSLDEGGLEQFF. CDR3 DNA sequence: TGTGCCAGCAGTTTAGACGAGGGGGGGCTCGAGCAGTTCTTC.

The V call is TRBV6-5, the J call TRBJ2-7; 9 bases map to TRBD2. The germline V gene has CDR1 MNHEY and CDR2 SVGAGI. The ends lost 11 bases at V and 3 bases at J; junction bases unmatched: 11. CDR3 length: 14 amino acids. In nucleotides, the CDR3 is TGTGCCTCCCAAGCCCTAGCGGGGTTCTACGAGCAGTACTTC. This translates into CASQALAGFYEQYF.

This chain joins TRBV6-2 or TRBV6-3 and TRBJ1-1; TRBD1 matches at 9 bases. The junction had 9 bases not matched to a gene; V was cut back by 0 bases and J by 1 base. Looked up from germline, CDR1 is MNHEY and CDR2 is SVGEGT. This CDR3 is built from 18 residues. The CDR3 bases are TGTGCCAGCAGTTACTCGAATACGGGGACAGGGAAGAACACTGAAGCTTTCTTT. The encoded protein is CASSYSNTGTGKNTEAFF.

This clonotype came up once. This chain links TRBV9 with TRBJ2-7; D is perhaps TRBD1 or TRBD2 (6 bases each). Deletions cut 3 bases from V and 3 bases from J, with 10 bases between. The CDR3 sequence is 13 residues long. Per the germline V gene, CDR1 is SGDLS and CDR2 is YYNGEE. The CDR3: CASSEGGYYEQYF. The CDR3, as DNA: TGTGCCAGCAGCGAAGGGGGGTACTACGAGCAGTACTTC.

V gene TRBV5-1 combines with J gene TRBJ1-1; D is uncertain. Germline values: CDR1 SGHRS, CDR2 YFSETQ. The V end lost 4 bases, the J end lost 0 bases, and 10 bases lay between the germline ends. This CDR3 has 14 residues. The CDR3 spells CASSDPFMNTEAFF. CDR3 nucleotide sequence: TGCGCCAGCAGCGATCCTTTCATGAACACTGAAGCTTTCTTT.

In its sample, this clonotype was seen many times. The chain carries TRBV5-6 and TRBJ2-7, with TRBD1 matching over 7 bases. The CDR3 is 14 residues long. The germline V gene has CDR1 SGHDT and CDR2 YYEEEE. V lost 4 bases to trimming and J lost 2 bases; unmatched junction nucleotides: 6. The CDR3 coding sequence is TGTGCCAGCAGCGTCGGACAGGCCACCTACGAGCAGTACTTC. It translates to CASSVGQATYEQYF.

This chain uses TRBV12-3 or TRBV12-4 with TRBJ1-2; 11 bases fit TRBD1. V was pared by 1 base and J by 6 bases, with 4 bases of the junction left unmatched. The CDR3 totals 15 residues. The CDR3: CASSLDGTGGHGYTF. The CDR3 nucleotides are TGTGCCAGCAGTTTAGACGGGACAGGGGGGCATGGCTACACCTTC.

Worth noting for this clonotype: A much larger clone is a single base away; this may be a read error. CDR3 in amino acids: CASSQGPTGGRQPQHF. CDR3 bases: TGCGCCAGCAGCCAAGGCCCCACAGGGGGCAGGCAGCCCCAGCATTTT. This rearrangement joins TRBV4-1 to TRBJ1-5; TRBD1 agrees at 9 bases. J was trimmed by 7 bases and V by 1 base; bases with no gene match: 8. Germline V lookup: CDR1 MGHRA, CDR2 YSYEKL. The CDR3 consists of 16 residues.

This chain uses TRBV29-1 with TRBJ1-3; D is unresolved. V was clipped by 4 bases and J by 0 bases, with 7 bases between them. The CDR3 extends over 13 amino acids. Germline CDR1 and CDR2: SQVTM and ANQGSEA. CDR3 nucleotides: TGCAGCGTTGCGGAAAGCTCTGGAAACACCATATATTTT. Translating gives CSVAESSGNTIYF.

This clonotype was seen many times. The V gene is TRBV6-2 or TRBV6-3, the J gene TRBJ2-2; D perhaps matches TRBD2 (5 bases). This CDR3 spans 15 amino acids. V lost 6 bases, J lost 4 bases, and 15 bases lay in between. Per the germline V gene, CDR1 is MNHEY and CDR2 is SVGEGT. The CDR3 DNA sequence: TGTGCCAGCAGAGGAGGCGGAACCTTCACCGGGGAGCTGTTTTTT. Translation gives CASRGGGTFTGELFF.

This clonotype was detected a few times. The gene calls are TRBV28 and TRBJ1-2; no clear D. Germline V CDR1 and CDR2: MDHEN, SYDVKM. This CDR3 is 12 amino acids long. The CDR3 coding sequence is TGTGCGACGCGAGACCCGAATTATGGCTACACCTTC. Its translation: CATRDPNYGYTF.